There are a few counts of the clone carrying this TCR beta chain. This entry is derived from a study of T-cell reconstitution after alpha-beta-depleted transplantation in children. Unique molecular identifiers were used to barcode this TCRbeta library. TCRdb processed the PCR reads anew with MiXCR; each CDR3 protein has one entry. The data contain some 290,000 distinct CDR3 sequences, almost 10% of them singletons. From germline, CDR1 is SNHLY and CDR2 FYNNEI. CDR3 length: 20 residues. Trimming left V 5 bases short and J 1 base short, with 26 bases between. The chain recombines TRBV2 with TRBJ2-2; D perhaps matches TRBD1 (6 bases). This specimen was PBMCs from the stem cell graft donor, taken from the stem cell graft. The clonotype originates from a human donor who donated a stem cell graft to a child with SCID. For the CDR3, the DNA is TGTGCCAGCAGTACCCGGAGAGGACAGATCACTACGCTGAACACCGGGGAGCTGTTTTTT. Its protein product is CASSTRRGQITTLNTGELFF.